This TCR beta chain was documented in a study of beta chain features in type 1 diabetes. This clone was seen only a few times. Its cognate antigen is unknown. V lost 3 bases to trimming and J lost 4 bases, with 12 bases between them. Germline-derived CDR1 and CDR2 are SGHRS and YFSETQ. The CDR3 totals 14 residues. Since all of the isolated RNA was reverse transcribed, expressed TCRB transcripts were what got sequenced. The protocol was immunoSEQ multiplex PCR, while the TCRdb copy is restricted to in-frame clones and leaves out a portion. The sample lists nearly 700,000 clones, around an eighth occurring once. Points from the study as a whole: TCRB CDR3s were moderately but significantly shorter in Type 1 diabetes patients in all four CD4+ subsets.

The sequencing sample was made of naive CD4+ T cells from blood. The chain combines TRBV5-1 with TRBJ2-3; D tentatively fits TRBD1 or TRBD2 (5 bases each). This receptor was identified in a young man with type 1 diabetes. CDR3 amino acids: CASSWDASADTQYF. The CDR3 nucleotides read TGCGCCAGCAGCTGGGACGCATCAGCAGATACGCAGTATTTT.